This T cell receptor beta chain stems from a study of Graves' ophthalmopathy and Graves' hyperthyroidism. Comment on this clonotype: Its antigen is not known.

Findings and caveats of the study: A model built from 13 signatures distinguished ophthalmopathy from stable hyperthyroidism with approximately 89% sensitivity and about 84% specificity. Blood also carried most expanded thyroid clonotypes exceeding 0.001 frequency.

RNA served as the template for amplifying TCR beta CDR3 regions. HTBI primers served in a first-round RT-PCR, which a second-round multiplex PCR followed. MiXCR, run by TCRdb on the multiplex PCR reads, gives a single entry per CDR3 protein. The table has roughly 220,000 distinct CDR3 sequences, around 42% seen once. Trimming cost V 7 bases and J 4 bases; bases outside gene matches: 6. CDR1 and CDR2 from the germline V gene are SQVTM and ANQGSEA. The CDR3 consists of 12 residues. Out of about 11 ml of fresh peripheral blood, PBMCs were obtained. This TCR was sampled from an adult man with Graves' ophthalmopathy. What was sequenced was peripheral blood. The chain links TRBV29-1 to TRBJ1-1, with 7 positions matching TRBD1. CDR3 amino acids: CSGGQDPTEAFF. The DNA of the CDR3 is TGCAGCGGTGGACAGGACCCCACTGAAGCTTTCTTT.